This T cell receptor beta chain was obtained from a study of glioma-infiltrating T cells after dendritic cell vaccination. Study context: Dendritic cells derived from monocytes and pulsed with autologous tumor lysate formed the vaccine.

Study-level points and caveats: Higher TCR clonality did not directly relate to longer survival.

Time point here: after dendritic cell vaccination, including at tumor progression/relapse. Only patients with spare fresh-frozen tumor and over two years of follow-up were included. Input was 2 to 2.5 ug genomic DNA, or all available if less. Generated by immunoSEQ multiplex PCR, the TCRdb table keeps only in-frame clones and is missing some. The sample includes 75,000 to 85,000 clones, roughly 84% of them seen just once. Details on this clone: The antigen remains undetermined.

The CDR3 runs to 14 residues. V gave up 4 bases and J gave up 8 bases, with 18 bases separating them. CDR1 is SGHDT and CDR2 is YYEEEE in the germline V gene. The TCR was taken from a human donor with glioblastoma. The material sequenced was blood, taken after dendritic cell vaccination. The V gene is TRBV5-6, the J gene TRBJ1-2, with D perhaps matching TRBD1 (5 bases). For the CDR3, the DNA is TGTGCCAGCAGCCCTATTGGGCAGGGCGACGGCTACACCTTC. Encoded protein: CASSPIGQGDGYTF.